This T cell receptor (beta chain) is from a study of blood T cell repertoires in COVID-19. Study details: Acute-phase and convalescent COVID-19 samples originated in the United States, Italy and Spain.

Only in-frame clones appear in the TCRdb table, and some are missing; sequencing was by immunoSEQ multiplex PCR. Of roughly 99,000 clones in the sample, about nine tenths were seen once. CDR3 length: 14 residues. V was cut by 4 bases and J by 4 bases, with 13 bases left in between. CDR1 SGHNT and CDR2 YENEEA come from the germline V gene. The sample consisted of peripheral blood. This chain uses TRBV11-3 with TRBJ1-1; D remains unclear. This receptor was obtained from a man in his fifties or sixties with active or convalescent COVID-19. DNA for the CDR3: TGTGCCAGCAGCTCTCGAGCGCAAGGCACTGAAGCTTTCTTT. This codes for CASSSRAQGTEAFF.